One and the same sample provided the 5 T cell receptor beta chains below, sequenced in a study of control samples from healthy donors and cancer patients. Generated by immunoSEQ multiplex PCR, the TCRdb table keeps only in-frame clones and is missing some. Among roughly 55,000 clones listed, roughly 90% were seen once. The sample consisted of blood. Source of these receptors: a middle-aged man in good health.

In this sample, this clone turned up a few times. This chain's CDR3 is CASSLGVGVQETQYF. The CDR3 region has the DNA TGTGCCAGCAGCTTGGGGGTCGGCGTCCAAGAGACCCAGTACTTC. V and J are TRBV5-6 and TRBJ2-5; D gene unclear. This CDR3 contains 15 residues. The germline V and J ends were trimmed by 0 bases and 1 base, with 10 bases remaining between them. In germline, CDR1 is SGHDT, CDR2 YYEEEE.

This clone has just one count. The chain combines TRBV28 with TRBJ1-3, with D possibly matching TRBD1 (5 bases). V lost 6 bases to trimming and J lost 4 bases, with 10 bases between them. This CDR3 has 13 amino acids. The germline V gene has CDR1 MDHEN and CDR2 SYDVKM. CDR3 sequence (DNA): TGTGCCAGCAGACCATACAGGGGAAACACCATATATTTT. Its translation is CASRPYRGNTIYF.

The V and J genes are TRBV5-1 and TRBJ2-3; 7 nucleotides match TRBD1. The CDR3 contains 14 residues. V trimming: 2 bases; J trimming: 6 bases; junction bases outside the gene matches: 6. Germline V gives CDR1 SGHRS, CDR2 YFSETQ. The CDR3 bases are TGCGCCAGCAGCTTAGGACAGGATTGGGATACGCAGTATTTT. It specifies CASSLGQDWDTQYF.

The chain employs TRBV28 and TRBJ1-2, with D tentatively TRBD1 (6 bases). Deletions cut 5 bases from V and 8 bases from J, with 9 bases between. Per germline, CDR1 MDHEN and CDR2 SYDVKM. This CDR3 is 11 amino acids long. The CDR3 nucleotides are TGTGCCAGCAGTCCTAGGGGGGGCTACACCTTC. Encoded protein: CASSPRGGYTF.

As concerns this clone: The sample carries other DNA sequences with the same CDR3. The chain couples TRBV2 to TRBJ1-2; D remains unclear. V was pared by 1 base and J by 3 bases, with 6 bases between. CDR1 and CDR2 (germline): SNHLY, FYNNEI. This CDR3 is 13 amino acids long. The CDR3 region has the DNA TGTGCCAGCAGTGAAGGAACAGACTATGGCTACACCTTC. It yields the protein CASSEGTDYGYTF.